A selection of T cell receptor beta chains follows, all from one sample in a study. TCRdb redid the calling of the 5' RACE reads with MiXCR, one entry per CDR3 protein. Here the sample spans several thousand distinct CDR3 sequences, around 34% being singletons. Sequencing was carried out using Tregs sorted from blood. These receptors all stem from a female donor with breast cancer. CDR3s include the opening cysteine and the closing phenylalanine or tryptophan. Each record gives: clone size, V gene, D gene, J gene, CDR3 protein, CDR3 DNA. The D gene is left open where the match is weak. Size values are once, few and many counts, or a class for expanded clones, and some rows have none.

few	TRBV20-1	NA	TRBJ2-3	CSAVLLGTDTQYF	TGCAGTGCCGTACTACTAGGCACAGATACGCAGTATTTT
NA	TRBV20-1	NA	TRBJ2-5	CSAEAASSFSETQYF	TGCAGTGCGGAGGCAGCGAGTAGCTTTAGCGAGACCCAGTACTTC
medium-sized	TRBV7-9	NA	TRBJ1-2	CASSPYGYTF	TGTGCCAGCAGCCCTTATGGCTACACCTTC
NA	TRBV10-3	TRBD2	TRBJ2-1	CAISGPPAGRALYNEQFF	TGTGCCATCAGTGGGCCCCCGGCCGGGAGGGCCTTGTACAATGAGCAGTTCTTC
NA	TRBV20-1	NA	TRBJ1-2	CSARDRDYGYTF	TGCAGTGCTAGAGACAGGGACTATGGCTACACCTTC
once	TRBV6-1	NA	TRBJ1-3	CACRIPSENTIYF	TGTGCCTGCCGGATCCCCTCTGAAAACACCATATATTTT
medium-sized	TRBV20-1	NA	TRBJ2-3	CSVQLGDTQYF	TGCAGTGTCCAACTCGGAGATACGCAGTATTTT
few	TRBV20-1	TRBD2	TRBJ2-3	CSAPISGRVGTQYF	TGCAGTGCTCCCATCAGCGGGAGAGTGGGTACGCAGTATTTT
medium-sized	TRBV20-1	NA	TRBJ1-2	CSNARGAYGYTF	TGCAGTAACGCCCGGGGGGCCTATGGCTACACCTTC
medium-sized	TRBV20-1	NA	TRBJ1-1	CSAKGQVAQSTEAFF	TGCAGTGCCAAGGGGCAGGTCGCGCAGAGCACTGAAGCTTTCTTT
medium-sized	TRBV2	TRBD2	TRBJ2-3	CASSGTAVRTSGTDTQYF	TGTGCCAGCAGTGGGACAGCCGTTAGGACTAGCGGCACAGATACGCAGTATTTT
NA	TRBV6-5	TRBD2	TRBJ2-5	CASRSSGRAVETQYF	TGTGCCAGCAGGTCTAGCGGGAGGGCCGTGGAGACCCAGTACTTC
medium-sized	TRBV18	NA	TRBJ2-5	CASSPGQGETQYF	TGTGCCAGCTCACCAGGCCAGGGAGAGACCCAGTACTTC
NA	TRBV12-3/TRBV12-4	NA	TRBJ1-2	CASSSTGFGYTF	TGTGCCAGCAGTTCAACAGGGTTTGGCTACACCTTC
NA	TRBV4-1	TRBD1	TRBJ1-2	CASSHAGGSNYGYTF	TGCGCCAGCAGCCATGCAGGGGGCTCTAACTATGGCTACACCTTC
NA	TRBV4-3	NA	TRBJ2-2	CASSQVASGELFF	TGCGCCAGCAGCCAAGTGGCCAGCGGGGAGCTGTTTTTT
few	TRBV20-1	NA	TRBJ1-1	CSASGHTNTEAFF	TGCAGTGCTAGTGGACATACGAACACTGAAGCTTTCTTT
medium-sized	TRBV7-9	NA	TRBJ1-1	CASAGGLAYTEAFF	TGTGCCAGCGCCGGAGGACTCGCCTACACTGAAGCTTTCTTT
NA	TRBV2	NA	TRBJ1-4	CASKTRTEGGKLFF	TGTGCCAGCAAAACAAGGACAGAGGGTGGAAAACTGTTTTTT
large	TRBV29-1	NA	TRBJ2-1	CSALRGYNEQFF	TGCAGCGCGCTCAGGGGTTACAATGAGCAGTTCTTC
medium-sized	TRBV10-3	NA	TRBJ2-2	CAISESRQYTGELFF	TGTGCCATCAGTGAGTCGAGGCAGTACACCGGGGAGCTGTTTTTT
medium-sized	TRBV6-5	NA	TRBJ2-7	CASSYQAGDYEQYF	TGTGCCAGCAGTTACCAGGCAGGGGACTACGAGCAGTACTTC
NA	TRBV20-1	NA	TRBJ2-1	CSASSTGSYNEQFF	TGCAGTGCTAGCAGCACAGGCTCCTACAATGAGCAGTTCTTC
few	TRBV6-6	NA	TRBJ2-5	CASSYRAPGETLYF	TGTGCCAGCAGTTACAGGGCCCCAGGGGAGACCCTGTACTTC
NA	TRBV7-2	TRBD1	TRBJ1-2	CASSPKDRGKDGYTF	TGTGCCAGCAGCCCCAAGGACAGGGGGAAGGATGGCTACACCTTC
NA	TRBV3-1	NA	TRBJ2-3	CASRQGRRGDTQYF	TGTGCCAGCAGACAAGGACGTCGGGGGGATACGCAGTATTTT
medium-sized	TRBV10-3	TRBD1	TRBJ2-3	CAISEPDRGTDTQYF	TGTGCCATCAGTGAACCTGACAGGGGTACAGATACGCAGTATTTT
NA	TRBV20-1	TRBD2	TRBJ2-6	CSASLAGGSGANVLTF	TGCAGTGCTAGTCTCGCGGGAGGGTCCGGGGCCAACGTCCTGACTTTC
NA	TRBV10-3	NA	TRBJ2-7	CAISEKTKSVYSYEQYF	TGTGCCATCAGTGAGAAAACGAAGAGCGTCTACTCCTACGAGCAGTACTTC
NA	TRBV20-1	NA	TRBJ1-3	CSARDPRISGNTIYF	TGCAGTGCTAGAGATCCCCGGATCTCTGGAAACACCATATATTTT
few	TRBV29-1	NA	TRBJ1-1	CSVAVAVAEAFF	TGCAGCGTTGCGGTGGCGGTCGCTGAAGCTTTCTTT
few	TRBV20-1	NA	TRBJ1-2	CSAASEGGYTF	TGCAGTGCGGCCTCTGAAGGTGGCTACACCTTC
NA	TRBV9	NA	TRBJ2-1	CASSVATLGSGTLTYNEQFF	TGTGCCAGCAGCGTAGCTACTTTGGGGAGTGGGACACTTACTTACAATGAGCAGTTCTTC
medium-sized	TRBV6-2/TRBV6-3	NA	TRBJ2-1	CATSGYRRENEQFF	TGTGCCACGTCCGGTTACAGGAGGGAAAATGAGCAGTTCTTC
medium-sized	TRBV7-3	NA	TRBJ2-1	CASSLNTGQGGLPYNEQFF	TGTGCCAGCAGCCTAAACACGGGCCAGGGAGGACTACCCTACAATGAGCAGTTCTTC
few	TRBV6-5	NA	TRBJ2-1	CATLTSRTDLPYEQFF	TGTGCCACATTAACCTCCCGGACAGATCTACCATATGAGCAGTTCTTC
NA	TRBV29-1	TRBD2	TRBJ2-5	CSLYAGDLGETQYF	TGCAGCTTGTATGCGGGGGACCTAGGGGAGACCCAGTACTTC
NA	TRBV20-1	NA	TRBJ2-7	CSASQAGTAVLEQYF	TGCAGTGCTAGCCAGGCCGGTACAGCGGTACTCGAGCAGTACTTC
NA	TRBV20-1	TRBD1	TRBJ1-5	CSASQGVLRSQHF	TGCAGTGCTAGCCAGGGGGTGTTGAGGTCCCAGCATTTT
NA	TRBV25-1	NA	TRBJ1-1	CASSQGRSEAFF	TGTGCCAGCTCCCAGGGGAGATCTGAAGCTTTCTTT
NA	TRBV5-4	TRBD1	TRBJ2-2	CASSLGQGAYTGELFF	TGTGCCAGCAGCCTGGGGCAGGGGGCGTACACCGGGGAGCTGTTTTTT
medium-sized	TRBV20-1	TRBD1	TRBJ2-3	CSAGDRGTDTQYF	TGCAGTGCTGGGGACAGGGGGACAGATACGCAGTATTTT
NA	TRBV7-8	NA	TRBJ2-1	CASSSGGQYNEQFF	TGTGCCAGCAGCTCGGGGGGACAGTACAATGAGCAGTTCTTC
NA	TRBV3-1	TRBD2	TRBJ2-5	CASSRLAAGETQYF	TGTGCCAGCAGCCGACTAGCGGCGGGGGAGACCCAGTACTTC
few	TRBV6-2/TRBV6-3	NA	TRBJ2-7	CASRSLGTASYEQYF	TGTGCCAGCAGGTCCTTAGGGACGGCAAGCTACGAGCAGTACTTC